The 23 T cell receptor beta chains given below trace back to one sample, sequenced in a study of identical twins. TCRdb reanalysed the 5' RACE reads using MiXCR and keeps one entry per CDR3 protein. The table lists 750,000 to 950,000 distinct CDR3 sequences, 9% to 15% of them singletons. These data also featured in a second study, about yellow fever vaccine responses in identical twins.

Material for sequencing was PBMCs. Receptor source: a woman aged 18-29 years in good health.

This rearrangement joins TRBV7-6 to TRBJ2-2; D may be TRBD1 (6 bases). CDR1 SGHVS and CDR2 FNYEAQ come from the germline V gene. This CDR3 comprises 16 residues. Trimming took 1 base from V and 7 from J, leaving 16 bases between them. This CDR3 reads CASSLDRAGLRGELFF. In DNA, the CDR3 is TGTGCCAGCAGCTTAGACAGGGCAGGGCTTCGCGGGGAGCTGTTTTTT. Using reference TRBV7-6 and TRBJ2-2 for the parts outside the CDR3, the full variable domain is GAGVSQSPRYKVTKRGQDVALRCDPISGHVSLYWYRQALGQGPEFLTYFNYEAQQDKSGLPNDRFSAERPEGSISTLTIQRTEQRDSAMYRCASSLDRAGLRGELFFGEGSRLTVL.

This sequence joins TRBV12-3 or TRBV12-4 and TRBJ1-1; TRBD1 aligns across 8 bases. The junction had 8 bases not matched to a gene; V was cut back by 3 bases and J by 11 bases. The CDR3 loop spans 13 amino acids. The CDR3 sequence is CASSFYAGGFAFF. CDR3 nucleotide sequence: TGTGCCAGCAGTTTTTATGCAGGGGGCTTCGCTTTCTTT.

This clonotype was counted ten times or more. This rearrangement joins TRBV20-1 to TRBJ2-5; D might be TRBD1 (6 bases). The germline gives CDR1 DFQATT, CDR2 SNEGSKA (reference sequence). The CDR3 totals 12 residues. The V end was cut by 5 bases, the J end by 4 bases, with 11 bases between. CDR3 DNA sequence: TGCAGTGCTGCGGACAGCAGAGAGACCCAGTACTTC. Its protein is CSAADSRETQYF.

The table lists this clonotype with a few counts. The chain joins TRBV18 to TRBJ2-7; 8 bases agree with TRBD1. Looked up from germline, CDR1 is KGHSH and CDR2 is LQKENI. V lost 8 bases, J lost 4 bases, and 7 bases stayed unmatched. The CDR3 is made up of 13 amino acids. The CDR3 loop is CASAQGAKYEQYF. CDR3 nucleotide sequence: TGTGCCAGCGCGCAGGGGGCGAAGTACGAGCAGTACTTC. The variable domain in full, with the rest retrieved from reference TRBV18 and TRBJ2-7, is NAGVMQNPRHLVRRRGQEARLRCSPMKGHSHVYWYRQLPEEGLKFMVYLQKENIIDESGMPKERFSAEFPKEGPSILRIQQVVRGDSAAYFCASAQGAKYEQYFGPGTRLTVT.

The chain has TRBV2 and TRBJ2-7, with 8 bases that match TRBD2. The CDR3 spans 15 residues. Germline-derived CDR1 and CDR2 are SNHLY and FYNNEI. V lost 5 bases to trimming and J lost 4 bases; unmatched junction nucleotides: 10. The CDR3 reads CASSINAGGEYEQYV. The DNA for the CDR3 is TGTGCCAGCAGTATCAACGCGGGGGGTGAATACGAGCAGTACGTC.

This clonotype was counted between two and nine times. V gene TRBV6-2 or TRBV6-3 combines with J gene TRBJ1-5, with D perhaps matching TRBD1 (6 bases). Germline loops: CDR1 MNHEY, CDR2 SVGEGT. V lost 10 bases, J lost 6 bases, and 19 bases lay in between. The CDR3 is made up of 14 amino acids. CDR3 DNA: TGTGCCACTCGGACAGATCTGAGGGGTCAGCCCCAGCATTTT. The encoded protein is CATRTDLRGQPQHF.

This chain joins TRBV20-1 and TRBJ2-3, with TRBD2 matching over 10 bases. This CDR3 spans 15 amino acids. Looked up from germline, CDR1 is DFQATT and CDR2 is SNEGSKA (reference sequence). V shed 7 bases and J 3 bases; nucleotides not matched to a gene: 10. The CDR3 protein is CSGTSSGGSTDTQYF. For the CDR3, the DNA is TGCAGTGGGACGTCTAGCGGGGGATCGACAGATACGCAGTATTTT.

The V gene is TRBV6-5, the J gene TRBJ2-1; 8 bases line up with TRBD1. Trimming removed 2 bases from V and 5 bases from J; junction bases left unmatched: 8. The germline V gene encodes CDR1 MNHEY and CDR2 SVGAGI. This CDR3 has 16 residues. The CDR3 region has the DNA TGTGCCAGCAGTTACCCGCGGTTGACAGGGGACAATGAGCAGTTCTTC. Protein sequence: CASSYPRLTGDNEQFF.

This clonotype turned up a few times. V is TRBV5-1 and J is TRBJ2-1; D perhaps matches TRBD1 (5 bases). CDR1 is SGHRS, CDR2 YFSETQ, per germline. The V end lost 4 bases, the J end lost 1 base, and 12 bases lay between the germline ends. The CDR3 runs to 15 residues. Here the CDR3 reads CASSRRTRSYNEQFF. The CDR3 DNA sequence: TGCGCCAGCAGCAGGCGGACAAGGTCCTACAATGAGCAGTTCTTC.

The table lists this clonotype with a few counts. The chain has TRBV4-2 and TRBJ2-7; no firm D call. Trimming removed 0 bases from V and 5 bases from J, with 14 bases in between. CDR3 length equals 15 residues. Germline V gene lookup returns CDR1 LGHNA and CDR2 YNFKEQ. The CDR3 reads CASSQEGHQAHEQYF. The DNA of the CDR3 is TGTGCCAGCAGCCAAGAGGGCCATCAGGCCCACGAGCAGTACTTC.

In this sample, this clonotype turned up a few times. This rearrangement joins TRBV19 to TRBJ2-3; 7 bases fit TRBD2. Germline values: CDR1 LNHDA, CDR2 SQIVND (reference sequence). V was pared by 1 base and J by 4 bases, with 8 bases of the junction left unmatched. The CDR3 is 16 residues long. CDR3 in DNA: TGTGCCAGTAGTATAGCTGGCGGGAGTTTCCCAGATACGCAGTATTTT. Residues: CASSIAGGSFPDTQYF. The variable domain in full, with the rest retrieved from reference TRBV19 and TRBJ2-3, is DGGITQSPKYLFRKEGQNVTLSCEQNLNHDAMYWYRQDPGQGLRLIYYSQIVNDFQKGDIAEGYSVSREKKESFPLTVTSAQKNPTAFYLCASSIAGGSFPDTQYFGPGTRLTVL.

The rearrangement joins TRBV7-3 to TRBJ2-2; D is perhaps TRBD1 (6 bases). Trimming left V 5 bases short and J 1 base short, with 20 bases between. Germline V lookup: CDR1 SGHTA, CDR2 FQGTGA. This CDR3 has 18 residues. CDR3 region: CASSRLQQGLVNTGELFF. The CDR3 bases are TGTGCCAGCAGCCGTTTGCAACAGGGTCTTGTGAACACCGGGGAGCTGTTTTTT.

The chain joins TRBV12-3 or TRBV12-4 to TRBJ1-1, with 8 bases aligning to TRBD1. The V segment lost 3 bases and the J segment 5 bases; nucleotides outside the gene matches: 5. This CDR3 is 14 amino acids long. In DNA form, the CDR3 reads TGTGCCAGCAGTTTCGCCGGACAGGGTACTGAAGCTTTCTTT. Encoded protein: CASSFAGQGTEAFF.

This clonotype has a handful of counts. The CDR3 sequence: CASSLKRDQVTDTQYF. The DNA for the CDR3 is TGTGCCAGCAGTCTTAAGCGGGACCAAGTCACAGATACGCAGTATTTT. The chain employs TRBV13 and TRBJ2-3; 7 nucleotides line up with TRBD2. The germline V gene has CDR1 PRHDT and CDR2 FYEKMQ (reference sequence). The V segment lost 6 bases and the J segment 2 bases; nucleotides outside the gene matches: 11. This CDR3 region has 16 residues.

This clonotype was seen at least ten times. The chain uses TRBV12-3 or TRBV12-4 and TRBJ2-3; D is possibly TRBD1 or TRBD2 (5 bases each). The CDR3 is 14 amino acids. With 5 bases removed from V and 6 bases from J, the gap between germline ends came to 15 bases. The CDR3 region has the DNA TGTGCCAGCAGTCGGGACGCCCACTTTGATACGCAGTATTTT. It yields the protein CASSRDAHFDTQYF.

The rearrangement uses TRBV19 and TRBJ2-6; no firm D call. The CDR3 length is 14 residues. Germline V gene sequence: CDR1 LNHDA, CDR2 SQIVND (reference sequence). Between the trimmed V and J ends, which lost 7 bases and 0 bases, there was a span of 7 bases. CDR3 sequence reads: CASNPDSGANVLTF. The CDR3 DNA reads TGTGCCAGTAATCCGGACTCTGGGGCCAACGTCCTGACTTTC.

Only a few counts were recorded for this clonotype. This rearrangement joins TRBV5-5 to TRBJ2-3; possible D gene TRBD1, 6 bases. The CDR3 runs 13 residues. Trimming removed 4 bases from V and 3 bases from J, with 9 bases in between. Per the germline V gene, CDR1 is SGHKS and CDR2 is YYEKEE (reference sequence). CDR3 region: CASSQDRTDTQYF. CDR3 nucleotides: TGTGCCAGCAGCCAGGACAGAACAGATACGCAGTATTTT.

This clonotype was seen a few times. The chain carries TRBV3-1 and TRBJ2-1; TRBD2 matches at 11 bases. Losses at the gene ends were 5 bases for V and 0 bases for J; bases not matched to a gene: 12. The CDR3 contains 19 residues. Germline values: CDR1 LGHDT, CDR2 YNNKEL (reference sequence). The CDR3 spells CASSVGLAGGASSYNEQFF. The CDR3 DNA follows: TGTGCCAGCAGCGTAGGTCTAGCGGGGGGCGCGAGCTCCTACAATGAGCAGTTCTTC.

This clonotype was recorded a few times. The chain combines TRBV12-3 or TRBV12-4 with TRBJ2-2, with TRBD2 matching over 9 bases. The CDR3 has 14 residues. The V gene end was trimmed by 6 bases and the J gene end by 6 bases; junction bases not matched to a gene: 5. In DNA, the CDR3 is TGTGCCAGCAGATCTAGCGGGAAGGCCGGGGAGCTGTTTTTT. Encoded protein: CASRSSGKAGELFF.

This rearrangement joins TRBV5-6 to TRBJ1-1, with D possibly TRBD1 on 6 matching bases. CDR1 is SGHDT, CDR2 YYEEEE, per germline. This CDR3 is 14 amino acids long. Trimming removed 1 base from V and 5 bases from J, with 12 bases in between. In nucleotides, the CDR3 is TGTGCCAGCAGCTTGAGGGGGACGGAGACTGAAGCTTTCTTT. It specifies CASSLRGTETEAFF.

J is TRBJ2-6 and V is TRBV6-2 or TRBV6-3; 11 nucleotides align to TRBD2. After removal of 0 bases from V and 2 bases from J, the junction contained 12 bases not matched to a gene. This CDR3 is built from 21 residues. Germline V gives CDR1 MNHEY, CDR2 SVGEGT. This chain's CDR3 is CASSYSTAPSGGLPGANVLTF. The CDR3, as DNA: TGTGCCAGCAGTTACTCGACGGCTCCTAGCGGGGGGTTACCTGGGGCCAACGTCCTGACTTTC.

The genes are TRBV7-9 and TRBJ2-5; D tentatively fits TRBD1 or TRBD2 (5 bases each). Germline CDR1 reads SEHNR; CDR2 reads FQNEAQ (reference sequence). The CDR3 runs 15 residues. The V end was cut by 2 bases, the J end by 4 bases, with 14 bases between. CDR3 bases: TGTGCCAGCAGCTTAAGTGTGGGGGTCCGAGAGACCCAGTACTTC. Translating gives CASSLSVGVRETQYF. The variable domain in full, completed from reference TRBV7-9 and TRBJ2-5, reads DTGVSQNPRHKITKRGQNVTFRCDPISEHNRLYWYRQTLGQGPEFLTYFQNEAQLEKSRLLSDRFSAERPKGSFSTLEIQRTEQGDSAMYLCASSLSVGVRETQYFGPGTRLLVL.

This clonotype was found a few times. The chain carries TRBV12-3 or TRBV12-4 and TRBJ2-3; the D gene is possibly TRBD2 (5 bases). This CDR3 is 16 amino acids long. The germline V and J ends were trimmed by 4 bases and 2 bases, with 16 bases remaining between them. The CDR3 reads CASSSRAAVITDTQYF. The CDR3 coding sequence is TGTGCCAGCAGTTCGAGGGCGGCGGTGATCACAGATACGCAGTATTTT.